A single sample gave rise to the 9 T cell receptor beta chains below, sequenced in a study of long-term antiretroviral therapy in people with HIV. Survey level was the resolution at which the v3.0 immunoSEQ assay ran. Generated by immunoSEQ multiplex PCR, the TCRdb table keeps only in-frame clones and is missing some. In the table there are under 30,000 clones, almost 95% of which are singletons. The specimen was unsorted PBMCs, collected around 7.4 years after starting antiretroviral therapy. The receptors were sampled from a man in his fifties or sixties with HIV.

CDR3 sequence: CASSLARVPYDTGYTF. The CDR3 DNA reads as TGTGCCAGCAGCTTAGCCCGGGTCCCCTATGATACGGGCTACACCTTC. The chain couples TRBV7-8 to TRBJ1-2; D gene ambiguous. The V and J ends lost 0 bases and 8 bases respectively, with 19 bases between them. The V gene's germline CDR1 is SGHVS and CDR2 FQNEAQ. The CDR3 consists of 16 residues.

The J gene is TRBJ2-7, the V gene TRBV29-1; 11 nucleotides agree with TRBD2. From germline, CDR1 is SQVTM and CDR2 ANQGSEA. The CDR3 loop spans 11 amino acids. V shed 6 bases, J shed 6 bases, and the junction held 1 base outside the gene matches. The CDR3: CSVGTSGEQYF. The DNA of the CDR3 is TGCAGCGTGGGGACTAGCGGCGAGCAGTACTTC.

The chain links TRBV7-9 to TRBJ1-1, with TRBD1 identical over 8 bases. The length of the CDR3 is 12 residues. Germline V gene lookup returns CDR1 SEHNR and CDR2 FQNEAQ (reference sequence). V lost 8 bases, J lost 11 bases, and 10 bases stayed unmatched. The CDR3 loop reads CASGNRGERAFF. CDR3 DNA sequence: TGTGCCAGCGGGAACAGGGGGGAGCGGGCTTTCTTT.

V usage is TRBV5-8 and J usage is TRBJ1-4, with D maybe TRBD1 (5 bases). CDR3 size: 14 residues. The ends were cut back, 4 bases at V and 4 bases at J, with 11 bases in the middle. Germline CDR1 and CDR2: SGHTS and YDEGEE. The CDR3 DNA is TGTGCCAGCAGCCGGGGACGGAGTAATGAAAAACTGTTTTTT. Translating gives CASSRGRSNEKLFF.

In this sample, this clone turned up once. The V call is TRBV6-5, the J call TRBJ2-2; D gene uncertain. Germline V lookup: CDR1 MNHEY, CDR2 SVGAGI. The CDR3 length is 11 residues. V lost 2 bases, J lost 8 bases, and 3 bases lay in between. The CDR3 loop reads CASSYGGELFF. The DNA for the CDR3 is TGTGCCAGCAGTTACGGGGGGGAGCTGTTTTTT.

This rearrangement joins TRBV30 to TRBJ1-1; 8 nucleotides line up with TRBD1. With V trimmed by 1 base and J by 4 bases, 2 bases remained unmatched. Germline loops: CDR1 GTSNPN, CDR2 SVGIG (reference sequence). This CDR3 comprises 13 residues. The CDR3 region is CAWSAGTGTEAFF. Here the CDR3 DNA reads TGTGCCTGGAGTGCGGGGACAGGCACTGAAGCTTTCTTT. Full variable domain (rest looked up from reference TRBV30 and TRBJ1-1): SQTIHQWPATLVQPVGSPLSLECTVEGTSNPNLYWYRQAAGRGLQLLFYSVGIGQISSEVPQNLSASRPQDRQFILSSKKLLLSDSGFYLCAWSAGTGTEAFFGQGTRLTVV.

The V and J genes are TRBV5-5 and TRBJ2-6, with 7 nucleotides matching TRBD2. The CDR3 covers 18 residues. Unmatched junction bases numbered 14, after V lost 4 bases and J lost 4 bases. Germline V CDR1 and CDR2: SGHKS, YYEKEE (reference sequence). CDR3 DNA: TGTGCCAGCAGCCATCGCCCTGGGGGGGGGACCGGGGCCAACGTCCTGACTTTC. Protein: CASSHRPGGGTGANVLTF.

This clone has a handful of counts. The genes are TRBV4-1 and TRBJ2-7; D is possibly TRBD2 (5 bases). This CDR3 is built from 15 residues. Between the trimmed V and J ends, which lost 2 bases and 2 bases, there was a span of 13 bases. CDR1 and CDR2 from the germline V gene are MGHRA and YSYEKL. For the CDR3, the DNA is TGCGCCAGCAGCCAACTGCGGGCTCCAACCTACGAGCAGTACTTC. It specifies CASSQLRAPTYEQYF.

The chain combines TRBV5-4 with TRBJ2-1, with TRBD2 identical over 10 bases. Germline values: CDR1 SGHNT, CDR2 YYREEE (reference sequence). This CDR3 has 14 amino acids. J was trimmed by 7 bases and V by 4 bases; bases with no gene match: 5. The CDR3 here is CASSVSGGRNEQFF. The CDR3 DNA is TGTGCCAGCAGCGTTAGCGGGGGGAGGAATGAGCAGTTCTTC.